This T cell receptor beta chain was identified during a study of response to subunit inactivated influenza vaccine. The CDR3 is 15 residues long. V was clipped by 3 bases and J by 6 bases; unmatched bases: 7. Germline CDR1 is LGHNA and CDR2 is YSLEER. Regarding this clonotype: Antigen specificity is unknown.

Study-level findings and limits: The authors suggested that every seasonal influenza vaccination recruits few new T cells.

TCRdb re-analysed the RT-PCR reads in MiXCR, keeping a single row per CDR3 protein. Of about 530,000 distinct CDR3 sequences in the sample, 12% are singletons; the top ten hold 9.5% to 13%. The V call is TRBV4-3, the J call TRBJ2-1; 8 bases align to TRBD2. The receptor was derived from a man aged 45-60 years who received an inactivated influenza vaccine. The sequencing here drew on PBMCs from blood, taken on the day of vaccination. The CDR3 spells CASSHLGLDLNEQFF. The CDR3 DNA reads TGCGCCAGCAGCCACCTGGGACTAGATCTCAATGAGCAGTTCTTC.